A single sample gave rise to the 7 T cell receptor beta chains below, sequenced in a study of T cell repertoires in cytomegalovirus infection. MiXCR, applied by TCRdb to the reads, yields one record per CDR3 protein. The repertoire holds around 300,000 distinct CDR3 sequences, with roughly a fifth as singletons. Their recognized antigens are unknown. The sequenced sample was cultured PBMCs, obtained from culture after CMV antigen stimulation. Receptors originate from a human donor in good health (CMV status not recorded). Some clones in this sample may be carry-over from other donors' samples.

The table lists this clonotype with many counts. This chain links TRBV20-1 with TRBJ2-7; D remains ambiguous. The V and J ends lost 0 bases and 3 bases respectively, with 9 bases between them. The germline gives CDR1 DFQATT, CDR2 SNEGSKA (reference sequence). The CDR3 covers 13 residues. The CDR3 region is CSARDSSDYEQYF. For the CDR3, the DNA is TGCAGTGCTAGAGATTCCAGCGACTACGAGCAGTACTTC.

For the CDR3, the DNA is TGTGCCAGCAGTACCCGGACAGGGGGCACAACTAATGAAAAACTGTTTTTT. Encoded protein: CASSTRTGGTTNEKLFF. V gene TRBV27 combines with J gene TRBJ1-4; 11 bases map to TRBD1. In germline, CDR1 is MNHEY, CDR2 SMNVEV (reference sequence). This CDR3 has 17 amino acids. With V trimmed by 5 bases and J by 0 bases, 5 bases remained unmatched.

This clonotype was counted between two and nine times. This CDR3 reads CASSLVPGRQETQYF. The DNA of the CDR3 is TGTGCCAGCAGCTTAGTGCCAGGGCGGCAAGAGACCCAGTACTTC. The chain is built from TRBV11-2 and TRBJ2-5; possible D gene TRBD1, 5 bases. Trimming took 1 base from V and 2 from J, leaving 11 bases between them. The CDR3 extends over 15 amino acids. Germline values: CDR1 SGHAT, CDR2 FQNNGV.

This clonotype came up many times. The gene calls are TRBV7-2 and TRBJ2-7, with a possible D match to TRBD1 (6 bases). The CDR3 is 14 amino acids. Germline lookup yields CDR1 SGHTA and CDR2 FQGNSA. V lost 4 bases and J 0 bases, leaving 10 bases between the germline ends. CDR3 in amino acids: CASSSPDSSYEQYF. In DNA, the CDR3 is TGTGCCAGCAGCTCTCCGGACAGCTCCTACGAGCAGTACTTC. Together with reference TRBV7-2 and TRBJ2-7, the CDR3 gives the full variable domain: GAGVSQSPSNKVTEKGKDVELRCDPISGHTALYWYRQSLGQGLEFLIYFQGNSAPDKSGLPSDRFSAERTGGSVSTLTIQRTQQEDSAVYLCASSSPDSSYEQYFGPGTRLTVT.

This clonotype was counted between two and nine times. The gene calls are TRBV28 and TRBJ2-4, with 12 nucleotides matching TRBD2. CDR1 is MDHEN, CDR2 SYDVKM, per germline. The ends lost 1 base at V and 7 bases at J; junction bases unmatched: 5. The CDR3 has 16 amino acids. CDR3 loop: CASSLFTSGRYNIQYF. CDR3 DNA sequence: TGTGCCAGCAGTTTATTTACTAGCGGGAGGTATAACATTCAGTACTTC.

This clonotype was seen ten or more times. The rearrangement uses TRBV7-2 and TRBJ2-1; 13 positions agree with TRBD2. Germline-derived CDR1 and CDR2 are SGHTA and FQGNSA. The V gene end was trimmed by 5 bases and the J gene end by 8 bases; junction bases not matched to a gene: 6. The CDR3 length is 15 residues. The DNA for the CDR3 is TGTGCCAGCAGCCCCGGACTAGCGGGAGACGATGAGCAGTTCTTC. Its protein is CASSPGLAGDDEQFF.

In this sample, this clonotype turned up a few times. The V call is TRBV30, the J call TRBJ1-5; the D is unclear. Germline CDR1 reads GTSNPN; CDR2 reads SVGIG (reference sequence). Trimming stripped 1 base from V and 7 bases from J, with 8 bases between. The CDR3 length is 12 residues. The CDR3 DNA sequence: TGTGCCTGGAGTGCGACTGAGCAGCCCCAGCATTTT. Amino acid sequence: CAWSATEQPQHF.